The clone carrying this TCR beta chain occurred many times. Its antigen is undetermined. Exclusion of patients followed from uncontrolled infection, other autoimmune disease, pregnancy or lactation. This record comes from a study of T cells in Graves' hyperthyroidism and ophthalmopathy. TCR beta CDR3 sequences were amplified from RNA transcripts. The TCR CDR3 first-round RT-PCR relied on the HTBI primer set. TCRdb re-called the multiplex PCR reads through MiXCR, storing one row per CDR3 protein. The table has about 480,000 distinct CDR3 sequences, under 15% seen once; the top ten hold 15% to 20%. Germline CDR1 reads DFQATT; CDR2 reads SNEGSKA (reference sequence). This CDR3 comprises 14 residues. V lost 2 bases to trimming and J lost 0 bases, with 8 bases between them. Study conclusions and caveats: Ophthalmopathy was predicted by the model a median of around 5.9 months ahead of onset.

The sequence was collected from a woman in her late teens or twenties with Graves' hyperthyroidism. What was sequenced was blood. This chain uses TRBV20-1 with TRBJ1-5; maybe TRBD1 (5 bases). The CDR3 reads CSARPDSSNQPQHF. CDR3 nucleotides: TGCAGTGCTAGACCTGACAGTAGCAATCAGCCCCAGCATTTT.